This TCR beta chain is from a study of technical replicates of blood from several donors. The assay was immunoSEQ multiplex PCR, and TCRdb's table has in-frame clones only and misses some. The sample includes 84,000 or so clones, 93% of them seen just once. V shed 3 bases, J shed 5 bases, and the junction held 5 bases outside the gene matches. Germline CDR1 and CDR2: SGHTA and FQGNSA. This CDR3 is built from 17 residues. The sequence was collected from a human donor in good health. The genes are TRBV7-2 and TRBJ2-2, with 14 bases lining up with TRBD2. Sequenced material: T cells isolated from PBMCs. The CDR3 coding sequence is TGTGCCAGCAGCTTTGGACTAGCGGGAGGAGGGACCGGGGAGCTGTTTTTT. The encoded protein is CASSFGLAGGGTGELFF.